The 22 T cell receptor beta chains below were found in one sample sequenced in a study of T cells in Graves' hyperthyroidism and ophthalmopathy. Researchers took RNA transcripts and amplified the TCR beta CDR3 regions from them. The HTBI set primed first-round TCR CDR3 RT-PCR. TCRdb fed the multiplex PCR reads into MiXCR, producing one record per CDR3 protein. The table shows about 410,000 distinct CDR3 sequences, with around 13% occurring only once. Sequenced material: blood. The receptors here all came from a woman aged 30 to 39 with Graves' ophthalmopathy.

In its sample, this clonotype was seen many times. This chain links TRBV7-2 with TRBJ2-3; the D gene is possibly TRBD1 (5 bases). Between the trimmed V and J ends, which lost 2 bases and 2 bases, there was a span of 8 bases. CDR1 SGHTA and CDR2 FQGNSA come from the germline V gene. CDR3 length equals 14 residues. Written as DNA, the CDR3 is TGTGCCAGCAGCTTACTGGGGCACACAGATACGCAGTATTTT. Its translation: CASSLLGHTDTQYF.

The chain employs TRBV19 and TRBJ2-5, with D perhaps being TRBD1 or TRBD2 (5 bases each). CDR1 and CDR2 (germline): LNHDA, SQIVND (reference sequence). CDR3 length: 15 amino acids. Trimming took 7 bases from V and 3 from J, leaving 18 bases between them. This CDR3 is CASNTPRGTKETQYF. The DNA for the CDR3 is TGTGCCAGTAATACCCCCCGGGGCACGAAAGAGACCCAGTACTTC.

This clonotype turned up a few times. This sequence joins TRBV7-6 and TRBJ1-5; TRBD1 aligns across 8 bases. This CDR3 is built from 15 residues. Trimming at V came to 0 bases and at J to 6 bases, leaving 4 bases not matched to a gene. From germline, CDR1 is SGHVS and CDR2 FNYEAQ. CDR3 bases: TGTGCCAGCAGCTTAGCCGCAGGGGGCTTTCAGCCCCAGCATTTT. This gives the protein CASSLAAGGFQPQHF.

This clonotype has more than one count but fewer than ten. V and J are TRBV5-6 and TRBJ1-1, with D unresolved. CDR1 and CDR2 (germline): SGHDT, YYEEEE. CDR3 size: 11 residues. V gave up 5 bases and J gave up 2 bases, with 4 bases separating them. CDR3 sequence: CASRSNTEAFF. DNA for the CDR3: TGTGCCAGCAGGTCTAACACTGAAGCTTTCTTT.

This clonotype was detected many times. The genes are TRBV7-2 and TRBJ2-1; D uncertain. The CDR3 runs 11 residues. CDR1 is SGHTA and CDR2 is FQGNSA in the germline V gene. V lost 0 bases and J lost 9, with 3 bases in between. The chain's CDR3 is CASSLATEQFF. DNA for the CDR3: TGTGCCAGCAGCTTAGCTACTGAGCAGTTCTTC.

Concerning this clonotype: With a much larger clone just one base away, this may be a read error. The chain has TRBV27 and TRBJ1-6; D unresolved. Germline CDR1 reads MNHEY; CDR2 reads SMNVEV (reference sequence). The CDR3 contains 13 residues. The V end was cut by 8 bases, the J end by 4 bases, with 9 bases between. The CDR3 is CASVRTYNSPLHF. The CDR3, as DNA: TGTGCCAGCGTGAGGACTTATAATTCACCCCTCCACTTT.

This clonotype has ten or more counts. An end of the junction does not agree with germline; a read error may underlie this. This chain uses TRBV9 with TRBJ1-3, with TRBD1 as a possible D gene (5 bases). This CDR3 has 13 residues. Germline V lookup: CDR1 SGDLS, CDR2 YYNGEE. CDR3: CPSYWGDGNTIYF. The CDR3 nucleotides are TGCCCCTCCTATTGGGGGGATGGAAACACCATATATTTT.

Ten or more counts support this clonotype. The J gene is TRBJ2-3, the V gene TRBV14, with D perhaps given as TRBD1 or TRBD2 (6 bases each). The germline V gene encodes CDR1 SGHDN and CDR2 FVKESK. The CDR3 covers 16 residues. Trimming took off 4 bases at V and 2 bases at J, with 16 bases between the two ends. In nucleotides, the CDR3 is TGTGCCAGCAGCCCGCTTTGGGGGGCACACACAGATACGCAGTATTTT. Amino acid sequence: CASSPLWGAHTDTQYF.

Ten or more counts support this clonotype. The chain couples TRBV7-2 to TRBJ1-5, with unresolved D. CDR1 SGHTA and CDR2 FQGNSA come from the germline V gene. With 5 bases removed from V and 0 bases from J, the gap between germline ends came to 8 bases. This CDR3 is 14 amino acids long. Written as DNA, the CDR3 is TGTGCCAGCAGCCCAATATATAGCAATCAGCCCCAGCATTTT. It is translated as CASSPIYSNQPQHF.

This clonotype was found many times. The rearrangement links TRBV3-1 to TRBJ1-2, with unresolved D. The ends were cut back, 3 bases at V and 0 bases at J, with 8 bases in the middle. The CDR3 is made up of 14 amino acids. Germline V CDR1 and CDR2: LGHDT, YNNKEL (reference sequence). This chain's CDR3 is CASSHIAANYGYTF. The DNA for the CDR3 is TGTGCCAGCAGCCATATTGCCGCTAACTATGGCTACACCTTC.

This clonotype was detected ten times or more. J is TRBJ2-1 and V is TRBV28; the match to TRBD2 covers 10 bases. V was clipped by 4 bases and J by 4 bases; unmatched bases: 10. The CDR3 is made up of 17 amino acids. Germline V gene lookup returns CDR1 MDHEN and CDR2 SYDVKM. The CDR3: CASSSPGAGGMYNEQFF. CDR3 in DNA: TGTGCCAGCAGTTCTCCGGGAGCGGGGGGGATGTACAATGAGCAGTTCTTC.

This clonotype occurred many times. V and J are TRBV20-1 and TRBJ1-4, with 9 bases aligning to TRBD1. The CDR3 has 15 residues. V shed 3 bases and J 0 bases; nucleotides not matched to a gene: 2. CDR1 and CDR2 (germline): DFQATT, SNEGSKA (reference sequence). This CDR3 is CSARGQGATNEKLFF. The CDR3 nucleotides read TGCAGTGCTAGGGGACAGGGCGCAACTAATGAAAAACTGTTTTTT.

V usage is TRBV28 and J usage is TRBJ1-1, with D perhaps matching TRBD1 (6 bases). The CDR3 spans 13 residues. The germline V gene has CDR1 MDHEN and CDR2 SYDVKM. V dropped 6 bases and J dropped 5 bases, with 13 bases sitting between them. CDR3 sequence (DNA): TGTGCCAGCAGAATAGGGGGAGCTACTGAAGCTTTCTTT. Protein: CASRIGGATEAFF.

V and J are TRBV6-2 or TRBV6-3 and TRBJ1-4; no clear D. The V gene's germline CDR1 is MNHEY and CDR2 SVGEGT. This CDR3 is built from 14 residues. Trimming shortened V by 1 base and J by 3 bases, and 6 bases separated the two germline ends. The CDR3 loop reads CASSYFGSNEKLFF. CDR3 coding DNA: TGTGCCAGCAGTTACTTTGGTTCTAATGAAAAACTGTTTTTT.

This clonotype was recorded at least ten times. The rearrangement joins TRBV6-1 to TRBJ1-2, with D possibly matching TRBD1 (6 bases). Trimming cost V 7 bases and J 5 bases, with 20 bases left between them. Germline V gives CDR1 MNHNS, CDR2 SASEGT. This CDR3 has 15 amino acids. This CDR3 reads CASNHLQGARYGYTF. The CDR3 region has the DNA TGTGCCAGCAACCACCTACAGGGCGCACGGTATGGCTACACCTTC.

In its sample, this clonotype was seen many times. The rearrangement uses TRBV12-3 or TRBV12-4 and TRBJ2-7, with TRBD1 identical over 10 bases. Unmatched junction bases numbered 1, after V lost 2 bases and J lost 3 bases. The CDR3 is made up of 14 amino acids. The CDR3 DNA reads TGTGCCAGCAGTTTAAGGGACAGGGGCTACGAGCAGTACTTC. This encodes CASSLRDRGYEQYF.

This clonotype was recorded a few times. The CDR3 bases are TGTGCCAGCAGTAGACAGGGGGCGCGTTTTGGGGCCAACGTCCTGACTTTC. This gives the protein CASSRQGARFGANVLTF. The V call is TRBV2, the J call TRBJ2-6, with 10 bases aligning to TRBD1. Germline V lookup: CDR1 SNHLY, CDR2 FYNNEI. J lost 3 bases, V lost 5 bases, and 7 bases had no gene match. The CDR3 consists of 17 residues.

V usage is TRBV19 and J usage is TRBJ2-3, with a tentative D call TRBD2 (6 bases). The CDR3 has 13 residues. Germline V lookup: CDR1 LNHDA, CDR2 SQIVND (reference sequence). V lost 4 bases and J lost 4, with 9 bases in between. DNA of the CDR3: TGTGCCAGTAGTAAGATAGCGGCAGATACGCAGTATTTT. Its translation is CASSKIAADTQYF.

The J gene is TRBJ1-6, the V gene TRBV20-1, with a possible D match to TRBD1 (5 bases). This CDR3 region has 14 residues. Germline CDR1 reads DFQATT; CDR2 reads SNEGSKA (reference sequence). The germline V and J ends were trimmed by 7 bases and 2 bases, with 12 bases remaining between them. This CDR3 reads CSVRQGPYNSPLHF. Here the CDR3 DNA reads TGCAGTGTAAGGCAGGGCCCCTATAATTCACCCCTCCACTTT.

This clonotype has at least ten counts. Germline and junction disagree at one end, which may indicate a read error. The chain uses TRBV20-1 and TRBJ2-2; D call uncertain. The CDR3 spans 13 residues. Germline V gene sequence: CDR1 DFQATT, CDR2 SNEGSKA (reference sequence). In nucleotides, the CDR3 is TGCAGTGTTAGACCCGAGAACACCGGGGAGCTGTTTTTT. This encodes CSVRPENTGELFF.

This clonotype was observed at least ten times. The CDR3 coding sequence is TGCAGTGCTAGAAAACCGGGACAGGGGACAAAAAATAATTCACCCCTCCACTTT. Amino acid sequence: CSARKPGQGTKNNSPLHF. The chain combines TRBV20-1 with TRBJ1-6; 10 nucleotides match TRBD1. This CDR3 region has 18 residues. Trimming removed 2 bases from V and 5 bases from J; junction bases left unmatched: 12. Germline CDR1 is DFQATT and CDR2 is SNEGSKA (reference sequence).

This clonotype has ten or more counts. The chain carries TRBV6-1 and TRBJ2-5; the match to TRBD2 covers 9 bases. CDR1 and CDR2 (germline): MNHNS, SASEGT. This CDR3 comprises 15 residues. With 2 bases clipped from V and 3 bases from J, the junction kept 4 bases outside the gene matches. CDR3 DNA sequence: TGTGCCAGCAGTGAATTTATAGCGGGGGAAGAGACCCAGTACTTC. This encodes CASSEFIAGEETQYF.